This T cell receptor (beta chain) was profiled in a study of low-dose radiotherapy and immunotherapy resistance in tumors. Across the whole study: A dose of 1 Gy per fraction every two weeks went to Cohort 2, totaling 13 Gy over 26 weeks. Each patient was administered nivolumab intravenously at 240 mg, which was a flat dose, every two weeks, along with intravenous ipilimumab at 1 mg/kg every six weeks.

This clonotype was detected ten times or more. Germline V gives CDR1 MGHDK, CDR2 SYGVNS. The CDR3 consists of 13 residues. Deletions cut 7 bases from V and 6 bases from J, with 13 bases between. TRAV- and TRBV-specific primers primed first-strand cDNA, covering alpha and beta chains. With a V-primer adapter and a constant-region primer, TCRs were amplified for approximately 19 PCR cycles. Amplification of isolated mRNA was accomplished via in vitro transcription. One entry per CDR3 protein results from TCRdb running MiXCR on the reads. The table shows 55,000 to 65,000 distinct CDR3 sequences, with around 27% occurring only once. Time point reported: before trial treatment. Along with nivolumab and ipilimumab, donors received aspirin, low-dose cyclophosphamide and low-dose radiotherapy.

This clonotype was sampled from a male donor with rectosigmoid adenocarcinoma. The sample was PBMCs, taken before treatment. The chain is built from TRBV25-1 and TRBJ2-4; D possibly corresponds to TRBD1 (5 bases). The CDR3, as DNA: TGTGCCAGCAATCCAGGGATGACAAACATTCAGTACTTC. It translates to CASNPGMTNIQYF. Combining the CDR3 with reference TRBV25-1 and TRBJ2-4 gives the whole variable domain EADIYQTPRYLVIGTGKKITLECSQTMGHDKMYWYQQDPGMELHLIHYSYGVNSTEKGDLSSESTVSRIRTEHFPLTLESARPSHTSQYLCASNPGMTNIQYFGAGTRLSVL.